The rows below give T cell receptor beta chains drawn from one sample of a study of T cells after yellow fever vaccination. TCRdb re-analysed the 5' RACE reads in MiXCR, keeping a single row per CDR3 protein. The top ten clones hold approximately 0.59% of a sample with about 140,000 distinct CDR3 sequences, about 7% of them seen once. Sequencing was performed on CD4+ T cells sorted from PBMCs, taken 10 days after the yellow fever booster vaccination. The receptors shown here come from a man aged 25-45 years who received the YFV17D yellow fever vaccine. Both conserved end residues are part of each CDR3. Fields, in order: D gene, V gene, J gene, clone size, CDR3 DNA, CDR3 protein. The D gene is left open where the match is weak. Clone size is stated in some rows and not others, as once, few, many or a class when expanded.

>.|TRBV25-1|TRBJ2-1|many
TGTGCCAGCAGACACGGAGGGCCGGGGTACAATGAGCAGTTCTTC
CASRHGGPGYNEQFF
>.|TRBV10-3|TRBJ2-1|many
TGTGCCATTTGGGAAGAGGGGCGGAATGAGCAGTTCTTC
CAIWEEGRNEQFF
>.|TRBV29-1|TRBJ2-6|many
TGCAGCGTTGTTAGCTCTGGGGCCAACGTCCTGACTTTC
CSVVSSGANVLTF
>.|TRBV27|TRBJ2-7|many
TGTGCCAGCAGTCCGTCAGACAGACCCTACGAGCAGTACTTC
CASSPSDRPYEQYF
>TRBD1|TRBV20-1|TRBJ1-5|many
TGCAGTGCTAGAGTGCGGACAGGGGATTATAGCAATCAGCCCCAGCATTTT
CSARVRTGDYSNQPQHF
>.|TRBV24-1|TRBJ1-5|many
TGTGCCACCAGGACCCCCCTTGAGACCCTCGACCATCAGCCCCAGCATTTT
CATRTPLETLDHQPQHF
>TRBD2|TRBV7-2|TRBJ2-4|many
TGTGCCAGCAGCTTAGCAGCGGGGGCGGGCAAAAACATTCAGTACTTC
CASSLAAGAGKNIQYF
>.|TRBV7-9|TRBJ2-7|.
TGTGCCAGCAGTCCATACGGAGGGAGCTCCTACGAGCAGTACTTC
CASSPYGGSSYEQYF
>.|TRBV19|TRBJ2-7|few
TGTGCCAGTAGCCTTCCAGGCTCTGCCGCCTCCTACGAGCAGTACTTC
CASSLPGSAASYEQYF
>.|TRBV18|TRBJ2-1|many
TGTGCCAGCTCACCCCGTACGGGAACTGACTACAATGAGCAGTTCTTC
CASSPRTGTDYNEQFF
>.|TRBV20-1|TRBJ1-2|many
TGCAGTGCTAGGGGTGGTGAAACTAACTATGGCTACACCTTC
CSARGGETNYGYTF
>TRBD1|TRBV20-1|TRBJ1-2|many
TGCAGTGCGCCGGGACAGGGAAATTCTAACTATGGCTACACCTTC
CSAPGQGNSNYGYTF
>TRBD2|TRBV5-1|TRBJ2-5|many
TGCGCCAGCAGTGGGCTAGCGGGAGAGACCCAGTACTTC
CASSGLAGETQYF